Below are 25 T cell receptor beta chains sequenced from a single sample in a study. Each CDR3 protein gets one entry after TCRdb re-called the 5' RACE reads with MiXCR. The sample contains about 54,000 distinct CDR3 sequences, approximately 17% of which appear only once. Sequencing was carried out using naive CD4+ T cells sorted from blood. The sample's subset: naive CD4+ T cells, CD4+CD45RA+CD25-. These receptors were collected from a female donor with breast cancer.

This rearrangement joins TRBV12-3 or TRBV12-4 to TRBJ1-1, with 7 bases aligning to TRBD1. This CDR3 is 13 amino acids long. The V gene end was trimmed by 5 bases and the J gene end by 2 bases; junction bases not matched to a gene: 2. The CDR3 region has the DNA TGTGCCAGCAGTAACAGGGGTAACACTGAAGCTTTCTTT. Translating gives CASSNRGNTEAFF.

The chain links TRBV12-3 or TRBV12-4 to TRBJ2-1; 9 positions match TRBD1. The length of the CDR3 is 15 residues. V shed 8 bases and J 5 bases; nucleotides not matched to a gene: 10. In DNA form, the CDR3 reads TGTGCCAGCGGGAAAACAGGGGGCACACACAATGAGCAGTTCTTC. Its protein is CASGKTGGTHNEQFF.

The V gene is TRBV29-1, the J gene TRBJ2-7, with D possibly matching TRBD1 (5 bases). The CDR3 runs to 12 residues. V was clipped by 3 bases and J by 3 bases, with 9 bases between them. Germline CDR1 SQVTM, CDR2 ANQGSEA. CDR3: CSVEVTGYEQYF. The CDR3 DNA reads TGCAGCGTTGAGGTCACAGGCTACGAGCAGTACTTC.

This clonotype was picked up many times. CDR3 in DNA: TGTGCCATCAGTGGGGAACAAGAGACCCAGTACTTC. Its protein product is CAISGEQETQYF. The chain joins TRBV10-3 to TRBJ2-5; D uncertain. The CDR3 is 12 amino acids. Trimming took 4 bases from V and 2 from J, leaving 5 bases between them. The germline V gene has CDR1 ENHRY and CDR2 SYGVKD.

This clonotype was detected only a few times. This chain links TRBV7-2 with TRBJ2-5, with TRBD1 identical over 10 bases. CDR3 length equals 15 residues. The V segment lost 2 bases and the J segment 3 bases; nucleotides outside the gene matches: 3. The germline V gene has CDR1 SGHTA and CDR2 FQGNSA. The CDR3 region is CASSLTGTGEETQYF. The CDR3 nucleotides are TGTGCCAGCAGCTTAACCGGGACAGGGGAAGAGACCCAGTACTTC.

V usage is TRBV7-2 and J usage is TRBJ2-5; D not certain. Looked up from germline, CDR1 is SGHTA and CDR2 is FQGNSA. Trimming took off 0 bases at V and 1 base at J, with 9 bases between the two ends. The CDR3 loop spans 15 amino acids. The CDR3 DNA reads TGTGCCAGCAGCTTAGCCCGGGTAGGCCAAGAGACCCAGTACTTC. This sequence encodes CASSLARVGQETQYF.

This clonotype came up once. The CDR3 does not close with the conserved phenylalanine or tryptophan, likely indicating a read error. Because the CDR3's place on the DNA is in doubt, the DNA is left out and the CDR3 is given as listed by TCRdb. The chain combines TRBV7-3 with TRBJ2-5; the table gives TRBD1 as D, unverified against the DNA. The germline V gene encodes CDR1 SGHTA and CDR2 FQGTGA. The CDR3 comprises 13 residues, both ends counted. The CDR3 here is CASSRDRQETRYL.

There are a few counts of this clonotype. The J gene is TRBJ2-1, the V gene TRBV5-5; D uncertain. Germline V CDR1 and CDR2: SGHKS, YYEKEE (reference sequence). Trimming took 2 bases from V and 7 from J, leaving 7 bases between them. The CDR3 has 12 residues. The CDR3 region is CASSFVPNEQFF. As DNA, the CDR3 is TGTGCCAGCAGCTTCGTACCGAATGAGCAGTTCTTC. Variable domain in full (rest from reference TRBV5-5 and TRBJ2-1): DAGVTQSPTHLIKTRGQQVTLRCSPISGHKSVSWYQQVLGQGPQFIFQYYEKEERGRGNFPDRFSARQFPNYSSELNVNALLLGDSALYLCASSFVPNEQFFGPGTRLTVL.

The genes are TRBV7-9 and TRBJ2-7; D remains ambiguous. Per the germline V gene, CDR1 is SEHNR and CDR2 is FQNEAQ (reference sequence). V was clipped by 5 bases and J by 1 base, with 12 bases between them. This CDR3 spans 14 amino acids. CDR3 DNA sequence: TGTGCCAGCAGCCATCCAATGGAGTCCTACGAGCAGTACTTC. This encodes CASSHPMESYEQYF.

This clonotype was recorded at least ten times. The genes are TRBV5-5 and TRBJ2-7; D uncertain. There are 13 residues in the CDR3. The ends were cut back, 3 bases at V and 2 bases at J, with 9 bases in the middle. The V gene's germline CDR1 is SGHKS and CDR2 YYEKEE (reference sequence). CDR3 nucleotides: TGTGCCAGCAGCTCGGCCGTCGCCTACGAGCAGTACTTC. Translated, it gives CASSSAVAYEQYF.

This chain connects TRBV27 to TRBJ2-3; TRBD2 agrees at 8 bases. CDR1 and CDR2 (germline): MNHEY, SMNVEV (reference sequence). The CDR3 runs 16 residues. Germline trimming cut 7 bases from V and 1 base from J; bases unmatched to any gene: 10. The CDR3 nucleotides read TGTGCCAGCACCCGGCGGGGGGCGATTGGCACAGATACGCAGTATTTT. As protein: CASTRRGAIGTDTQYF.

This clonotype was seen a few times. J is TRBJ1-4 and V is TRBV5-4; a possible D gene is TRBD1 (6 bases). This CDR3 is 12 amino acids long. CDR1 SGHNT and CDR2 YYREEE come from the germline V gene (reference sequence). Trimming removed 0 bases from V and 10 bases from J, with 7 bases in between. This CDR3 is CASSLARGKLFF. CDR3 nucleotides: TGTGCCAGCAGCTTGGCCAGGGGAAAACTGTTTTTT. The whole variable domain, remainder taken from reference TRBV5-4 and TRBJ1-4, is ETGVTQSPTHLIKTRGQQVTLRCSSQSGHNTVSWYQQALGQGPQFIFQYYREEENGRGNFPPRFSGLQFPNYSSELNVNALELDDSALYLCASSLARGKLFFGSGTQLSVL.

CDR3: CASSLALRGTGKEAFF. The CDR3 region has the DNA TGTGCCAGCAGCTTAGCGCTAAGAGGGACAGGGAAGGAAGCTTTCTTT. This chain links TRBV7-9 with TRBJ1-1, with TRBD1 matching over 9 bases. V shed 0 bases, J shed 8 bases, and the junction held 10 bases outside the gene matches. Germline V gene sequence: CDR1 SEHNR, CDR2 FQNEAQ (reference sequence). This CDR3 region has 16 residues.

A note on this clonotype: Since a much larger clone is just one base distant, this may be a read error. V and J are TRBV5-5 and TRBJ1-1; unclear D gene. The CDR3 totals 13 residues. The V and J ends lost 7 bases and 3 bases respectively, with 13 bases between them. In germline, CDR1 is SGHKS, CDR2 YYEKEE (reference sequence). The CDR3 is CASGWSTDTEAFF. The CDR3 DNA is TGTGCCAGCGGCTGGTCCACAGACACTGAAGCTTTCTTT.

The chain couples TRBV5-1 to TRBJ2-7, with 10 bases lining up with TRBD2. There are 17 residues in the CDR3. Looked up from germline, CDR1 is SGHRS and CDR2 is YFSETQ. Trimming removed 0 bases from V and 5 bases from J; junction bases left unmatched: 11. DNA for the CDR3: TGCGCCAGCAGCTTGGCCCCGAGCGGGAGGGATCGAGACGAGCAGTACTTC. This translates into CASSLAPSGRDRDEQYF.

This clonotype is labeled as medium-sized (0.01 to 0.1%). The chain couples TRBV5-5 to TRBJ2-1, with TRBD2 matching over 14 bases. In germline, CDR1 is SGHKS, CDR2 YYEKEE (reference sequence). V dropped 4 bases and J dropped 7; count of bases not matched to a gene: 10. CDR3 size: 17 residues. CDR3 bases: TGTGCCAGCAGCGCCACCGGGACTAGCGGGAGTGGGAATGAGCAGTTCTTC. Its translation: CASSATGTSGSGNEQFF.

This clonotype came up many times. This chain links TRBV4-1 with TRBJ1-2; 9 nucleotides align to TRBD1. Germline V gene sequence: CDR1 MGHRA, CDR2 YSYEKL. CDR3 length: 17 amino acids. The trim removed 2 bases at V and 4 bases at J, leaving 11 bases unmatched. The CDR3 is CASSQPLGQGGIYGYTF. The CDR3 DNA reads as TGCGCCAGCAGCCAACCTCTGGGACAGGGAGGGATCTATGGCTACACCTTC.

The gene calls are TRBV5-1 and TRBJ2-5, with 10 bases matching TRBD2. V gave up 0 bases and J gave up 4 bases; unmatched junction bases: 3. The CDR3 runs 15 residues. Germline CDR1 is SGHRS and CDR2 is YFSETQ. CDR3 nucleotide sequence: TGCGCCAGCAGCTTGGACGGGACTAGCGCAGAGACCCAGTACTTC. Its protein product is CASSLDGTSAETQYF. The entire variable domain, with the rest obtained from reference TRBV5-1 and TRBJ2-5, is as follows: KAGVTQTPRYLIKTRGQQVTLSCSPISGHRSVSWYQQTPGQGLQFLFEYFSETQRNKGNFPGRFSGRQFSNSRSEMNVSTLELGDSALYLCASSLDGTSAETQYFGPGTRLLVL.

The chain combines TRBV3-1 with TRBJ2-7; 8 bases map to TRBD2. Germline V CDR1 and CDR2: LGHDT, YNNKEL (reference sequence). This CDR3 is 15 amino acids long. J was trimmed by 6 bases and V by 0 bases; bases with no gene match: 7. The CDR3 DNA follows: TGTGCCAGCAGCCAAGATCCGGGGGGGCAGCGCGAGCAGTACTTC. It specifies CASSQDPGGQREQYF.

This clonotype appeared many times. The gene calls are TRBV5-6 and TRBJ1-5; the D is unclear. Germline V lookup: CDR1 SGHDT, CDR2 YYEEEE. The length of the CDR3 is 13 residues. The germline V and J ends were trimmed by 0 bases and 5 bases, with 6 bases remaining between them. CDR3 nucleotide sequence: TGTGCCAGCAGCTTGGACCGAGATCAGCCCCAGCATTTT. This codes for CASSLDRDQPQHF.

The chain is built from TRBV18 and TRBJ2-7, with D unresolved. The germline CDR1 and CDR2 sequences are KGHSH and LQKENI. CDR3 length: 13 amino acids. V shed 3 bases and J shed 6 bases, with 12 bases lying between them. The CDR3 DNA sequence: TGTGCCAGCTCACCCGGACCCTCGGGCGAGCAGTACTTC. It is translated as CASSPGPSGEQYF.

Ten or more counts support this clonotype. V gene TRBV9 combines with J gene TRBJ2-7; D is possibly TRBD1 or TRBD2 (6 bases each). V was trimmed by 7 bases and J by 0 bases, leaving 17 bases between them. This CDR3 has 15 amino acids. Germline CDR1 and CDR2: SGDLS and YYNGEE. The CDR3 is CASARGGRSSYEQYF. The CDR3 DNA sequence: TGTGCCAGCGCCCGAGGGGGGCGAAGCTCCTACGAGCAGTACTTC.

There are many counts of this clonotype. The chain employs TRBV5-1 and TRBJ1-2; the match to TRBD1 covers 7 bases. Germline V lookup: CDR1 SGHRS, CDR2 YFSETQ. The CDR3 runs to 14 residues. Trimming took 4 bases from V and 6 from J; bases not matched to a gene: 9. This chain's CDR3 is CASSPLTGEDGYTF. The CDR3, as DNA: TGCGCCAGCAGCCCGCTCACAGGGGAGGATGGCTACACCTTC.

For this clonotype: A read error may explain this, as a much larger clone is one base away. The chain uses TRBV5-1 and TRBJ2-1; tentatively, D is TRBD1 (6 bases). This CDR3 has 13 amino acids. Between the trimmed V and J ends, which lost 4 bases and 5 bases, there was a span of 10 bases. Germline CDR1 and CDR2: SGHRS and YFSETQ. CDR3 loop: CASSRDTHNEQFF. DNA of the CDR3: TGCGCCAGCAGCCGGGACACCCACAATGAGCAGTTCTTC.

This clonotype was seen repeatedly, ten times or more. The chain carries TRBV6-1 and TRBJ1-5; a possible D gene is TRBD1 (5 bases). The V gene's germline CDR1 is MNHNS and CDR2 SASEGT. The V end lost 7 bases, the J end lost 5 bases, and 18 bases lay between the germline ends. The CDR3 sequence is 15 residues long. In DNA form, the CDR3 reads TGTGCCAGCAACCGACAGCTCTACGGGGATCAGCCCCAGCATTTT. This gives the protein CASNRQLYGDQPQHF.